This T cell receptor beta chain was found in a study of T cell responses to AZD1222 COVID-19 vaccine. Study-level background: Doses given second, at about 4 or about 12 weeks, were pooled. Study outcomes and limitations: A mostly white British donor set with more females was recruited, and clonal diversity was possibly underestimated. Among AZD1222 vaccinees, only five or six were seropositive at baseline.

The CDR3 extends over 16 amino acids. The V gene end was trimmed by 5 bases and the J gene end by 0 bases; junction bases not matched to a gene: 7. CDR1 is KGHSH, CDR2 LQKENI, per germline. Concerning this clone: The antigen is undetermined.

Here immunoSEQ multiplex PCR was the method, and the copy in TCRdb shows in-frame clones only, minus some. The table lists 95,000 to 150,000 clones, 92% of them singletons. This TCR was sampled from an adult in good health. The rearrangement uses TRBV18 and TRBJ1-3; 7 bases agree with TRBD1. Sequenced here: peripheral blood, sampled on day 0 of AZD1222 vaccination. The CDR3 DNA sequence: TGTGCCAGCTCAGAACTCAGGGGGAGCTCTGGAAACACCATATATTTT. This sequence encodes CASSELRGSSGNTIYF. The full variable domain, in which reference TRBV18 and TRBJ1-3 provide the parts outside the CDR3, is NAGVMQNPRHLVRRRGQEARLRCSPMKGHSHVYWYRQLPEEGLKFMVYLQKENIIDESGMPKERFSAEFPKEGPSILRIQQVVRGDSAAYFCASSELRGSSGNTIYFGEGSWLTVV.